The rows below give T cell receptor beta chains drawn from one sample of a study of metastatic and nonmetastatic thyroid tumors. TCRdb redid the clone calls on the PCR reads using MiXCR. Of about 38,000 clones in the sample, around 43% were seen once. Sequences were obtained from tumor tissue. The receptors were gathered from a male donor with papillary thyroid cancer or a benign thyroid nodule (not recorded which). Some clones in this sample may be carry-over from other donors' samples. Each CDR3 is given with its conserved first and last residue. D genes are given only for firm matches. A row's size may be missing; if present it is once, few, many or a size class.

>NA|NA|TRBJ1-3|TRBV7-6
CASSLVPGSSGNTIYF
TGTGCCAGCAGCTTAGTGCCAGGAAGCTCTGGAAACACCATATATTTT
>NA|NA|TRBJ2-3|TRBV6-2/TRBV6-3
CASSYSYSLGFTDTQYF
TGTGCCAGCAGTTACTCGTACTCCTTGGGCTTCACAGATACGCAGTATTTT
>TRBD1|NA|TRBJ1-2|TRBV27
CAVPGQGSYGYTF
TGTGCCGTCCCGGGACAGGGAAGCTATGGCTACACCTTC
>NA|NA|TRBJ2-1|TRBV5-1
CASSRPLSPHNEQFF
TGCGCCAGCAGTAGACCTCTCTCACCTCACAATGAGCAGTTCTTC
>TRBD2|NA|TRBJ2-3|TRBV10-1
CASSDREGHTDTQYF
TGCGCCAGCAGTGATCGGGAGGGCCACACAGATACGCAGTATTTT
>NA|few|TRBJ2-7|TRBV2
CASSPQAYEQYF
TGTGCCAGCAGTCCTCAAGCATACGAGCAGTACTTC
>NA|NA|TRBJ2-3|TRBV14
CASSRREFTDTQYF
TGTGCCAGCAGCCGTCGGGAGTTCACAGATACGCAGTATTTT
>NA|few|TRBJ2-7|TRBV15
CATSKGGFYEQYF
TGTGCCACCAGCAAAGGAGGATTCTACGAGCAGTACTTC
>TRBD1|NA|TRBJ1-2|TRBV2
CASSLDRVGGYTF
TGTGCCAGCAGCCTAGACAGGGTCGGTGGCTACACCTTC
>NA|NA|TRBJ2-2|TRBV7-8
CASSFLPGGMGGELFF
TGTGCCAGCAGCTTCTTACCCGGTGGCATGGGAGGGGAGCTGTTTTTT
>TRBD2|NA|TRBJ2-3|TRBV20-1
CSARGLAGPLLYTQYF
TGCAGTGCTAGGGGACTAGCGGGTCCACTCCTATATACGCAGTATTTT
>NA|NA|TRBJ1-6|TRBV10-3
CAISGGGTPLHF
TGTGCCATCAGTGGAGGGGGGACACCCCTCCACTTT
>TRBD2|NA|TRBJ2-1|TRBV6-4
CASSASGGFDEQFF
TGTGCCAGCAGTGCTAGCGGGGGGTTCGATGAGCAGTTCTTC
>NA|NA|TRBJ1-2|TRBV6-2/TRBV6-3
CASSYVPDSPYGYTF
TGTGCCAGCAGTTACGTGCCGGACAGCCCATATGGCTACACCTTC
>TRBD2|NA|TRBJ2-7|TRBV6-2/TRBV6-3
CASSYRGLAGTYEQYF
TGTGCCAGCAGTTACAGAGGACTAGCGGGGACCTACGAGCAGTACTTC
>NA|medium-sized|TRBJ1-2|TRBV6-1
CASSHGFHTF
TGTGCCAGCAGTCATGGATTCCACACCTTC
>TRBD1|NA|TRBJ2-1|TRBV5-1
CASSAGTAYNEQFF
TGCGCCAGCAGCGCCGGGACAGCCTACAATGAGCAGTTCTTC
>TRBD2|NA|TRBJ2-1|TRBV24-1
CATSGAERENSYNEQFF
TGTGCCACCAGTGGAGCCGAGCGGGAGAACTCCTACAATGAGCAGTTCTTC
>TRBD1|medium-sized|TRBJ2-5|TRBV12-3/TRBV12-4
CASSLLQGQEETQYF
TGTGCCAGCAGTTTACTTCAGGGACAGGAAGAGACCCAGTACTTC
>TRBD1|NA|TRBJ2-7|TRBV6-5
CASSTPGQGSYEQYF
TGTGCCAGCAGTACTCCGGGACAGGGTAGTTACGAGCAGTACTTC
>NA|NA|TRBJ2-3|TRBV7-3
CASSFSGAGTDTQYF
TGTGCCAGCAGCTTTTCGGGGGCCGGCACAGATACGCAGTATTTT
>TRBD2|few|TRBJ2-5|TRBV4-1
CASSQALMASGRVETQYF
TGCGCCAGCAGCCAAGCCCTAATGGCTAGCGGGAGGGTAGAGACCCAGTACTTC
>TRBD2|once|TRBJ2-7|TRBV7-2
CASSLSGGSPGDQYF
TGTGCCAGCAGTCTTAGCGGGGGGAGTCCGGGGGATCAGTACTTC
>TRBD2|few|TRBJ2-5|TRBV29-1
CSVWGRGETQYF
TGCAGCGTATGGGGGAGGGGAGAGACCCAGTACTTC
>TRBD2|few|TRBJ2-5|TRBV6-1
CASRESGGNQETQYF
TGTGCCAGCAGGGAAAGCGGGGGGAACCAAGAGACCCAGTACTTC
>TRBD1|once|TRBJ2-5|TRBV13
CASRGQGETQYF
TGTGCCAGCAGGGGACAGGGCGAGACCCAGTACTTC
>NA|NA|TRBJ2-3|TRBV20-1
CSARDRERSTDTQYF
TGCAGTGCTAGAGATCGGGAGCGCAGCACAGATACGCAGTATTTT
>NA|NA|TRBJ1-1|TRBV11-3
CASSFGEQALTEAFF
TGTGCCAGCAGCTTTGGGGAACAGGCGCTCACTGAAGCTTTCTTT
>NA|NA|TRBJ1-1|TRBV10-3
CAISESVDGDEAFF
TGTGCCATCAGTGAGTCGGTGGACGGCGATGAAGCTTTCTTT
>NA|NA|TRBJ2-7|TRBV11-2
CASSSGVWVAYEQYF
TGTGCCAGCAGCTCAGGGGTGTGGGTGGCGTACGAGCAGTACTTC
>NA|NA|TRBJ1-2|TRBV6-1
CASNVPNYGYTF
TGTGCCAGCAACGTACCCAACTATGGCTACACCTTC
>NA|once|TRBJ2-7|TRBV11-2
CASSYRRETRGVPSYEQYF
TGTGCCAGCAGCTATAGGCGTGAGACCAGGGGGGTACCTTCCTACGAGCAGTACTTC
>TRBD1|few|TRBJ1-1|TRBV11-2
CASSLWTGGEAFF
TGTGCCAGCAGCCTCTGGACAGGAGGTGAAGCTTTCTTT
>TRBD1|NA|TRBJ2-7|TRBV4-1
CASSHPGQVREQYF
TGCGCCAGCAGCCACCCGGGACAGGTGCGAGAGCAGTACTTC
>NA|NA|TRBJ1-5|TRBV5-4
CASSLGTDQPQHF
TGTGCCAGCAGCTTGGGGACAGATCAGCCCCAGCATTTT
>TRBD2|medium-sized|TRBJ2-3|TRBV6-4
CASSPGTSGEEQYF
TGTGCCAGCAGCCCTGGGACTAGCGGGGAGGAGCAGTATTTT
>NA|NA|TRBJ1-5|TRBV28
CASSLGGVQPQHF
TGTGCCAGCAGTTTAGGTGGGGTTCAGCCCCAGCATTTT
>NA|few|TRBJ1-4|TRBV15
CATSRTGISNEKLFF
TGTGCCACCAGCAGAACCGGGATATCTAATGAAAAACTGTTTTTT
>NA|NA|TRBJ2-7|TRBV11-2
CASSVADGSYEQYF
TGTGCCAGCAGCGTTGCGGACGGAAGCTACGAGCAGTACTTC
>NA|NA|TRBJ1-1|TRBV7-9
CASSLEGASNTEAFF
TGTGCCAGCAGCTTAGAAGGGGCCTCGAACACTGAAGCTTTCTTT
>NA|NA|TRBJ2-1|TRBV2
CAGRVTGPYNEQFF
TGTGCCGGCAGAGTCACAGGGCCCTACAATGAGCAGTTCTTC
>TRBD2|NA|TRBJ2-7|TRBV5-1
CASSSYGGRAGRSYEQYF
TGCGCCAGCAGCTCATATGGCGGGAGGGCCGGGAGGTCCTACGAGCAGTACTTC
>TRBD2|NA|TRBJ2-1|TRBV6-2/TRBV6-3
CASSRPSGGSNEQFF
TGTGCCAGCAGTCGGCCTAGCGGGGGGTCCAATGAGCAGTTCTTC
>NA|NA|TRBJ2-2|TRBV6-1
CASRSGNTGELFF
TGTGCCAGCAGGTCAGGGAACACCGGGGAGCTGTTTTTT
>TRBD1|NA|TRBJ2-7|TRBV4-1
CASSQGQGVGYEQYF
TGCGCCAGCAGCCAAGGACAGGGGGTTGGCTACGAGCAGTACTTC
>NA|NA|TRBJ2-6|TRBV14
CASSQVLGSGANVLTF
TGTGCCAGCAGCCAAGTATTAGGCTCTGGGGCCAACGTCCTGACTTTC
>NA|NA|TRBJ2-1|TRBV10-1
CASSEYLGSYNEQFF
TGCGCCAGCAGTGAGTATCTAGGCTCCTACAATGAGCAGTTCTTC
>NA|NA|TRBJ2-7|TRBV7-9
CASRRDSYEQYF
TGTGCCAGCCGTAGGGATTCCTACGAGCAGTACTTC